One sample yielded the 17 T cell receptor beta chains listed below, sequenced in a study of cytomegalovirus exposure and HLA in healthy donors. A multiplex PCR was run with 60 Vbeta primers and 13 Jbeta primers. Produced via immunoSEQ multiplex PCR; TCRdb's table is partial and in-frame only. This table has 150,000 to 200,000 clones, approximately 84% appearing once. Material: PBMCs. These receptors all come from a boy between 2 and 10 years old in good health and CMV-seronegative.

This chain uses TRBV5-6 with TRBJ2-1; 11 bases are a match to TRBD2. The germline gives CDR1 SGHDT, CDR2 YYEEEE. The CDR3 length is 15 residues. J was trimmed by 2 bases and V by 4 bases; bases with no gene match: 2. The CDR3 DNA sequence: TGTGCCAGCAGCCCGACTAGCGGGACCTACAATGAGCAGTTCTTC. Translation gives CASSPTSGTYNEQFF.

The gene calls are TRBV18 and TRBJ2-7, with D possibly TRBD1 on 5 matching bases. Germline values: CDR1 KGHSH, CDR2 LQKENI. CDR3 length: 14 residues. V lost 2 bases to trimming and J lost 5 bases, with 13 bases between them. CDR3 protein: CASSPMSGNHEQYF. The CDR3 DNA is TGTGCCAGCTCACCAATGTCAGGGAACCACGAGCAGTACTTC.

V usage is TRBV6-6 and J usage is TRBJ2-1; no definite D call. CDR1 MNHNY and CDR2 SVGAGI come from the germline V gene (reference sequence). The CDR3 spans 13 residues. Trimming pared 5 bases from V and 4 bases from J, leaving 9 bases between. The CDR3 region is CASSTDVYNEQFF. DNA of the CDR3: TGTGCCAGCAGTACAGACGTGTACAATGAGCAGTTCTTC.

This clone was observed once. V gene TRBV29-1 combines with J gene TRBJ2-1; 11 positions agree with TRBD2. There are 15 residues in the CDR3. V shed 6 bases and J 4 bases; nucleotides not matched to a gene: 8. Germline CDR1 and CDR2: SQVTM and ANQGSEA. CDR3 DNA sequence: TGCAGCGTCGTACCGGGACTAGCGGCTTACAATGAGCAGTTCTTC. It translates to CSVVPGLAAYNEQFF.

This chain uses TRBV28 with TRBJ2-1; 8 positions agree with TRBD1. There are 17 residues in the CDR3. Looked up from germline, CDR1 is MDHEN and CDR2 is SYDVKM. After removal of 4 bases from V and 0 bases from J, the junction contained 8 bases not matched to a gene. CDR3 coding DNA: TGTGCCAGCAGTTCTGGACAGGGATTAGGCTCCTACAATGAGCAGTTCTTC. Protein sequence: CASSSGQGLGSYNEQFF.

This chain connects TRBV7-9 to TRBJ2-3; the D gene is possibly TRBD2 (5 bases). Germline V CDR1 and CDR2: SEHNR, FQNEAQ (reference sequence). Trimming left V 3 bases short and J 3 bases short, with 7 bases between. This CDR3 is 13 amino acids long. The CDR3 sequence: CASSFRGTDTQYF. DNA of the CDR3: TGTGCCAGCAGCTTCCGAGGGACAGATACGCAGTATTTT. Full variable domain (outside the CDR3, taken from reference TRBV7-9 and TRBJ2-3): DTGVSQNPRHKITKRGQNVTFRCDPISEHNRLYWYRQTLGQGPEFLTYFQNEAQLEKSRLLSDRFSAERPKGSFSTLEIQRTEQGDSAMYLCASSFRGTDTQYFGPGTRLTVL.

The DNA for the CDR3 is TGTGCCAGTAGTATAGATTGGGCAGGGGCGGCTTTCTTT. Its protein is CASSIDWAGAAFF. The chain is built from TRBV19 and TRBJ1-1, with TRBD1 as a possible D gene (6 bases). Trimming cost V 0 bases and J 11 bases, with 13 bases left between them. Germline CDR1 reads LNHDA; CDR2 reads SQIVND (reference sequence). The CDR3 is made up of 13 amino acids.

V is TRBV10-3 and J is TRBJ2-5; the D gene is possibly TRBD1 (6 bases). Trimming took off 2 bases at V and 5 bases at J, with 15 bases between the two ends. Germline CDR1 ENHRY, CDR2 SYGVKD. This CDR3 is 15 amino acids long. CDR3 residues: CAISEPTGLRETQYF. The CDR3 DNA reads as TGTGCCATCAGTGAGCCCACAGGGTTGAGGGAGACCCAGTACTTC.

J is TRBJ2-7 and V is TRBV5-1, with 9 bases fitting TRBD1. Per germline, CDR1 SGHRS and CDR2 YFSETQ. The CDR3 runs 14 residues. V was pared by 4 bases and J by 5 bases, with 7 bases of the junction left unmatched. CDR3 in DNA: TGCGCCAGCAGCGTATACGACAGGGGGGACGAGCAGTACTTC. It specifies CASSVYDRGDEQYF.

The chain couples TRBV20-1 to TRBJ1-2, with D unresolved. V was shortened by 5 bases and J by 3 bases, with 7 bases between the two germline ends. Germline CDR1 is DFQATT and CDR2 is SNEGSKA (reference sequence). This CDR3 region has 11 residues. As DNA, the CDR3 is TGCAGTGCTGAGGGAGACTATGGCTACACCTTC. This codes for CSAEGDYGYTF.

This rearrangement joins TRBV29-1 to TRBJ2-1, with TRBD2 identical over 12 bases. This CDR3 region has 16 residues. V shed 6 bases and J 2 bases; nucleotides not matched to a gene: 8. Germline CDR1 is SQVTM and CDR2 is ANQGSEA. CDR3: CSVRGLAGPAYNEQFF. The CDR3 nucleotides read TGCAGCGTACGCGGACTAGCGGGACCCGCCTACAATGAGCAGTTCTTC.

The rearrangement links TRBV27 to TRBJ2-5; D unclear. The CDR3 is made up of 11 amino acids. Germline CDR1 MNHEY, CDR2 SMNVEV (reference sequence). Trimming took off 6 bases at V and 5 bases at J, with 7 bases between the two ends. CDR3 sequence reads: CASSHGETQYF. The DNA for the CDR3 is TGTGCCAGCAGCCACGGGGAGACCCAGTACTTC.

The V call is TRBV7-2, the J call TRBJ2-5; D remains unclear. Germline assignment: CDR1 SGHTA and CDR2 FQGNSA. V was pared by 4 bases and J by 2 bases, with 8 bases between. This CDR3 region has 13 residues. CDR3 loop: CASSSPEQETQYF. The CDR3 DNA reads TGTGCCAGCAGCTCGCCAGAACAAGAGACCCAGTACTTC. The entire variable domain, with the rest obtained from reference TRBV7-2 and TRBJ2-5, is as follows: GAGVSQSPSNKVTEKGKDVELRCDPISGHTALYWYRQSLGQGLEFLIYFQGNSAPDKSGLPSDRFSAERTGGSVSTLTIQRTQQEDSAVYLCASSSPEQETQYFGPGTRLLVL.

The chain uses TRBV14 and TRBJ2-3; 7 bases map to TRBD2. Germline CDR1 reads SGHDN; CDR2 reads FVKESK. The ends lost 1 base at V and 1 base at J; junction bases unmatched: 2. The CDR3 is made up of 15 amino acids. CDR3 nucleotide sequence: TGTGCCAGCAGCCAAGTCCTAGCGGGCACAGATACGCAGTATTTT. Residues: CASSQVLAGTDTQYF.

The CDR3 sequence: CASRGLRYNEQFF. The CDR3, as DNA: TGTGCCAGCAGGGGACTCCGCTACAATGAGCAGTTCTTC. The chain recombines TRBV6-5 with TRBJ2-1, with a weak D call TRBD2 (6 bases). From germline, CDR1 is MNHEY and CDR2 SVGAGI. Trimming took 6 bases from V and 3 from J, leaving 9 bases between them. The CDR3 is 13 residues long.

Remarks on this clone: One end of the junction varies from germline; a read error may be responsible. V usage is TRBV9 and J usage is TRBJ2-2, with D perhaps matching TRBD2 (5 bases). Germline CDR1 SGDLS, CDR2 YYNGEE. The CDR3 sequence is 16 residues long. In DNA form, the CDR3 reads TGTGCCAGCAGCGTAGTAGCAGGTTTGAACACCGGGGAGCTGCTTTTT. Protein sequence: CASSVVAGLNTGELLF.

This sequence joins TRBV7-9 and TRBJ1-1, with 10 bases matching TRBD1. The germline CDR1 and CDR2 sequences are SEHNR and FQNEAQ (reference sequence). The trim removed 3 bases at V and 4 bases at J, leaving 8 bases unmatched. This CDR3 is 16 amino acids long. The CDR3 DNA follows: TGTGCCAGCAGCTTGTACCGGGACAGGGGAGGCACTGAAGCTTTCTTT. Amino acid sequence: CASSLYRDRGGTEAFF.